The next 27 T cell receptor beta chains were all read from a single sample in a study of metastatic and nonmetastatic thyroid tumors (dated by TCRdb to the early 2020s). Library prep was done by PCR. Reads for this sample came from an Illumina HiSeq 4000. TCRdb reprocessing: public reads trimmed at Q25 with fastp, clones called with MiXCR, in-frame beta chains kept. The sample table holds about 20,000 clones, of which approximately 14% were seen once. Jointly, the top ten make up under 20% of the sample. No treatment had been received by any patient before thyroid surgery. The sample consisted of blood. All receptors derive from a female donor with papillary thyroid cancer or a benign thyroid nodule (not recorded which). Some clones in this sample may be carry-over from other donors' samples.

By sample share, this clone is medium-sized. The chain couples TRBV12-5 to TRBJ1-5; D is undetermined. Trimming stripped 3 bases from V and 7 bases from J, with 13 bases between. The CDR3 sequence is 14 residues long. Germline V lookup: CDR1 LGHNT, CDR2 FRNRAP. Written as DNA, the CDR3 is TGTGCTAGTGGTTTCGGTGTGTCATGCCAGCCCCAGCATTTT. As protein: CASGFGVSCQPQHF.

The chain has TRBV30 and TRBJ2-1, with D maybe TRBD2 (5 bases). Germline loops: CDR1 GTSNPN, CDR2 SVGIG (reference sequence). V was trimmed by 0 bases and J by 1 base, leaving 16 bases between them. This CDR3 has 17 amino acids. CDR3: CAWSVVLTSRSYNEQFF. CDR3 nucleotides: TGTGCCTGGAGTGTAGTGCTAACTAGTAGGTCCTACAATGAGCAGTTCTTC.

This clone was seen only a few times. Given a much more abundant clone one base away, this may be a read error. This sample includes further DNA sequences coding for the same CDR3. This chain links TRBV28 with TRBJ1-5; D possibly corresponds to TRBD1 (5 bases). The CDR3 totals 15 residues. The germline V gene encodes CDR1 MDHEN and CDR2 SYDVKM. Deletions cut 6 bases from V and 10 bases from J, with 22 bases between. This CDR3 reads CASRTPGGGRGPQHF. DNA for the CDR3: TGTGCCAGCAGGACACCGGGGGGAGGACGGGGTCCCCAGCATTTT.

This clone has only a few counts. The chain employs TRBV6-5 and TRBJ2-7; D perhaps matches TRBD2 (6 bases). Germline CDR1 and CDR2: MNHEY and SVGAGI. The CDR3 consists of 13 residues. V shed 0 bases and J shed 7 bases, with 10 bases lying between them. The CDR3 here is CASSYSGLGEQYF. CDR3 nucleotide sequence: TGTGCCAGCAGTTACTCGGGACTGGGGGAGCAGTACTTC.

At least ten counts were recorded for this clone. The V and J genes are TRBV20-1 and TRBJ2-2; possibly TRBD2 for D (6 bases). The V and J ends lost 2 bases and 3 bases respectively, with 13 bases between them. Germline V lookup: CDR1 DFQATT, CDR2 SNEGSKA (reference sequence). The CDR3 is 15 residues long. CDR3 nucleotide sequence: TGCAGTGCTAGATTGGGGGGAGTGGACACCGGGGAGCTGTTTTTT. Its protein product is CSARLGGVDTGELFF.

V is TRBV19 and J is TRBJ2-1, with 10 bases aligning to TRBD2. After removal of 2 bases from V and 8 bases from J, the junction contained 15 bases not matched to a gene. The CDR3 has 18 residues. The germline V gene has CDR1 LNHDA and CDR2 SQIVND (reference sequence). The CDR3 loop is CASSITPPGLAFVDEQFF. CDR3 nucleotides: TGTGCCAGTAGTATAACGCCCCCGGGACTAGCGTTCGTTGATGAGCAGTTCTTC. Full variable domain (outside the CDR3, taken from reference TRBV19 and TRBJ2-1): DGGITQSPKYLFRKEGQNVTLSCEQNLNHDAMYWYRQDPGQGLRLIYYSQIVNDFQKGDIAEGYSVSREKKESFPLTVTSAQKNPTAFYLCASSITPPGLAFVDEQFFGPGTRLTVL.

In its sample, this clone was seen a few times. The CDR3 DNA follows: TGTGCCAGCAGTTTAGTGGTTTCCAATCAGCCCCAGCATTTT. As protein: CASSLVVSNQPQHF. This sequence joins TRBV28 and TRBJ1-5; D gene ambiguous. The CDR3 length is 14 residues. The V gene lost 2 bases and the J gene lost 3 bases, with 8 bases spanning the gap. CDR1 and CDR2 (germline): MDHEN, SYDVKM. Filled out from reference TRBV28 and TRBJ1-5, the complete variable domain reads DVKVTQSSRYLVKRTGEKVFLECVQDMDHENMFWYRQDPGLGLRLIYFSYDVKMKEKGDIPEGYSVSREKKERFSLILESASTNQTSMYLCASSLVVSNQPQHFGDGTRLSIL.

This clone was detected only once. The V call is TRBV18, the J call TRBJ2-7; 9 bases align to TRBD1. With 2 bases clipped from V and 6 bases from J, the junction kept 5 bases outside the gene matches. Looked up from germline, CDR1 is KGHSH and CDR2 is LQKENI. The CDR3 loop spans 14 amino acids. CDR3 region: CASSPGDRVLEQYF. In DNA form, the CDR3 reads TGTGCCAGCTCACCAGGGGACAGGGTTCTCGAGCAGTACTTC. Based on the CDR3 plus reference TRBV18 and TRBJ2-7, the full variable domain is NAGVMQNPRHLVRRRGQEARLRCSPMKGHSHVYWYRQLPEEGLKFMVYLQKENIIDESGMPKERFSAEFPKEGPSILRIQQVVRGDSAAYFCASSPGDRVLEQYFGPGTRLTVT.

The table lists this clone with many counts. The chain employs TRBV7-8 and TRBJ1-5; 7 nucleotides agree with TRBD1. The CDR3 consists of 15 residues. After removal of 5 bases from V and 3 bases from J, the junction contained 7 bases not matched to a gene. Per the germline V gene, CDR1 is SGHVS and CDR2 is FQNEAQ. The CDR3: CASSVGTADNQPQHF. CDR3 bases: TGTGCCAGCAGCGTCGGGACAGCTGACAATCAGCCCCAGCATTTT.

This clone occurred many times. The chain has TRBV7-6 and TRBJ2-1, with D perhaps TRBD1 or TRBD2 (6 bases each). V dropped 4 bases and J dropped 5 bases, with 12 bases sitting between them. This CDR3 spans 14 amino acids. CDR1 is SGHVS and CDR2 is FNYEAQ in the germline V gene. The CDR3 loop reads CASSYTGGHNEQFF. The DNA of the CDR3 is TGTGCCAGCAGCTATACCGGGGGCCACAATGAGCAGTTCTTC. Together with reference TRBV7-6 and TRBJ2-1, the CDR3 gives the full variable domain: GAGVSQSPRYKVTKRGQDVALRCDPISGHVSLYWYRQALGQGPEFLTYFNYEAQQDKSGLPNDRFSAERPEGSISTLTIQRTEQRDSAMYRCASSYTGGHNEQFFGPGTRLTVL.

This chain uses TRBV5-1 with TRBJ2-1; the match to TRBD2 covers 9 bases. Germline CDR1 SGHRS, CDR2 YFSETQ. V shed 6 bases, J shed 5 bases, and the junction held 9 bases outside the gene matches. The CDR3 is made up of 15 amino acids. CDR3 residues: CASIRGAGGNNEQFF. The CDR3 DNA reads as TGCGCCAGCATCCGGGGTGCGGGAGGGAACAATGAGCAGTTCTTC.

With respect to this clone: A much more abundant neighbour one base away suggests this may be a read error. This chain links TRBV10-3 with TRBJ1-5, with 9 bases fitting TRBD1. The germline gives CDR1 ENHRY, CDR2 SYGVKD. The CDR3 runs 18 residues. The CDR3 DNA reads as TGTGCCATACGCCTATTGGGACAGGGTCCTTATAGCAATCAGCCCCAGAATTTT. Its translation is CAIRLLGQGPYSNQPQNF.

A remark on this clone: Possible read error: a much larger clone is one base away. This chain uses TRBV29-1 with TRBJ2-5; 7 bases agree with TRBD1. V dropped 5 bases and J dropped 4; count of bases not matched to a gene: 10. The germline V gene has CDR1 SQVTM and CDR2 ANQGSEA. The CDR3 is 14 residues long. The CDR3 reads CSVNPDRVRETQYF. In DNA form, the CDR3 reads TGCAGCGTTAACCCTGACAGGGTCCGAGAGACCCAGTACTTC.

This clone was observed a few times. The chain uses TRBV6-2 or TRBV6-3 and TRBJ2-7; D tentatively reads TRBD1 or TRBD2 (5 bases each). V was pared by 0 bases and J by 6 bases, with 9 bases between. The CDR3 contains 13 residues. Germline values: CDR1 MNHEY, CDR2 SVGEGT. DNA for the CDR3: TGTGCCAGCAGTTACTCAAGTGGGGGCGAGCAGTACTTC. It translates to CASSYSSGGEQYF.

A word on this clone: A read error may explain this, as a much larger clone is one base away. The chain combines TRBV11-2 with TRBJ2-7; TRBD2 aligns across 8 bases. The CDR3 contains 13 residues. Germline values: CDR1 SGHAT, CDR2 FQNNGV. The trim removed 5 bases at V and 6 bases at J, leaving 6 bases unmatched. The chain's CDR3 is CASSTGRESEQYF. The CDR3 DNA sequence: TGTGCCAGCAGCACCGGGAGGGAGTCCGAGCAGTACTTC.

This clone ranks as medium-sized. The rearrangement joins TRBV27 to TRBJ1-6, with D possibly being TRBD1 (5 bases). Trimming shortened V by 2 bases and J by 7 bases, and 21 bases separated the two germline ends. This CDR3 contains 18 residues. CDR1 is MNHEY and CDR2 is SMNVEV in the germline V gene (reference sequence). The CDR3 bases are TGTGCCAGCAGTTTACGATACCAGACAGACTACAAAAATTCACCCCTCCACTTT. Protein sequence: CASSLRYQTDYKNSPLHF.

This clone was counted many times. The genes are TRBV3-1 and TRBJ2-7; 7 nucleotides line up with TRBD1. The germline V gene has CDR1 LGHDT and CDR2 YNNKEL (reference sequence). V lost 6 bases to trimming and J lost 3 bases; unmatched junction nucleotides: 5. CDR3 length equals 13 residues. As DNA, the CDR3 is TGTGCCAGCAGTCCAGGGGGTATCTACGAGCAGTACTTC. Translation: CASSPGGIYEQYF.

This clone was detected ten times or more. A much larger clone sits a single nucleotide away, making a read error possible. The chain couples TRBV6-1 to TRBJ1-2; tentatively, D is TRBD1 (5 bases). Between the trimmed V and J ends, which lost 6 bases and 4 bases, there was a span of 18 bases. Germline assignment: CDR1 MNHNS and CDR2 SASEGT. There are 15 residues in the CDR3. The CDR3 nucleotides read TGTGCCAGCAGGGCCAAATGGGACCGGAGCTATGGCTACACCTTC. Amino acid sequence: CASRAKWDRSYGYTF.

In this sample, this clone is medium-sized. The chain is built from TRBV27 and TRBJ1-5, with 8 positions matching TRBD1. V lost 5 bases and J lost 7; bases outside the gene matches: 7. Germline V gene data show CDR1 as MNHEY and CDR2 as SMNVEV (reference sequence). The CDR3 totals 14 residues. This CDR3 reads CASSPRTGIQPQHF. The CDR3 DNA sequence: TGTGCCAGCAGTCCACGGACAGGGATCCAGCCCCAGCATTTT.

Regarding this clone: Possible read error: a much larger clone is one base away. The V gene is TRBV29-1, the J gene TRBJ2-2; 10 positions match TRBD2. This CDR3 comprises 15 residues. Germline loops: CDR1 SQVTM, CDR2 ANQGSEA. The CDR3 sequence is CSAESGGAGTGELFF. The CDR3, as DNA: TGCAGCGCTGAAAGCGGGGGGGCCGGCACCGGGGAGCTGTTTTTT.

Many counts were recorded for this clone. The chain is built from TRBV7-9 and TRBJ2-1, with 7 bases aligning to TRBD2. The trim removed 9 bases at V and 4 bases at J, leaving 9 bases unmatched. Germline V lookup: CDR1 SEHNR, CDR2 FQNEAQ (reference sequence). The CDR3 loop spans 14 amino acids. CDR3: CASAGEGLYNEQFF. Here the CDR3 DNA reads TGTGCCAGTGCCGGGGAGGGTCTTTACAATGAGCAGTTCTTC.

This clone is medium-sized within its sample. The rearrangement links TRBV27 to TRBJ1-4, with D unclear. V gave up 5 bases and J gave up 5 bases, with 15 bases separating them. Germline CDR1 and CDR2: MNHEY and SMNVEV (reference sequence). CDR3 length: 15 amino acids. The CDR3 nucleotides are TGTGCCAGCAGTCCCACACAGTCGGTGAATGAAAAACTGTTTTTT. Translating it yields CASSPTQSVNEKLFF. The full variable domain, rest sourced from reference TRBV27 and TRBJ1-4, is EAQVTQNPRYLITVTGKKLTVTCSQNMNHEYMSWYRQDPGLGLRQIYYSMNVEVTDKGDVPEGYKVSRKEKRNFPLILESPSPNQTSLYFCASSPTQSVNEKLFFGSGTQLSVL.

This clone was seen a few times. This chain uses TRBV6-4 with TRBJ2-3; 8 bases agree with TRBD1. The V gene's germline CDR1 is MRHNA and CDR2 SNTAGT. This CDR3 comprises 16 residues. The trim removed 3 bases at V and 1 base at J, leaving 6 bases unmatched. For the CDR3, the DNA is TGTGCCAGCAGTGAAGGGGGACAGGACGGCACAGATACGCAGTATTTT. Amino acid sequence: CASSEGGQDGTDTQYF.

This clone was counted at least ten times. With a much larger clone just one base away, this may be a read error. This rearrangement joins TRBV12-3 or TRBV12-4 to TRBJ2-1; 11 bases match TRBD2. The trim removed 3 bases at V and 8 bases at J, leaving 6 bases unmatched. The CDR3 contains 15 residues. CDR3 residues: CASSLEASGGYEQFF. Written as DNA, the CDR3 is TGTGCCAGCAGTTTGGAGGCTAGCGGGGGGTATGAGCAGTTCTTC.

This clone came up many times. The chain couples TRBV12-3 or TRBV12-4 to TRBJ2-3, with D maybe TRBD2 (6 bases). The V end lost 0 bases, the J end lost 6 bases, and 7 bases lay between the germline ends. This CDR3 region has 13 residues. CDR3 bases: TGTGCCAGCAGTTTAGCGGGGGGTGATACGCAGTATTTT. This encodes CASSLAGGDTQYF.

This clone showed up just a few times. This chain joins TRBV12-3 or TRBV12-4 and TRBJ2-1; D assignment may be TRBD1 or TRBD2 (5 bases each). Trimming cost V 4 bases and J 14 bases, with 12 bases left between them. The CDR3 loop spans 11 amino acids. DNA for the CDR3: TGTGCCAGCAGTTGGGACGGTAGGAAGTTCTTC. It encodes CASSWDGRKFF.

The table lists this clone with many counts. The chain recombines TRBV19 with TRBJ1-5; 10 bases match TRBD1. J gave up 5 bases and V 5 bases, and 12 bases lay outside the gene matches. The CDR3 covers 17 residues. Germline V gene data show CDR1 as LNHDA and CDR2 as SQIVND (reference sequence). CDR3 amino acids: CASSSAGTGVTHQPQHF. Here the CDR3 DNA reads TGTGCCAGTAGTTCGGCCGGGACAGGGGTCACCCATCAGCCCCAGCATTTT.